Listed below are T cell receptor beta chains from one sample, sequenced in a study of T-cell memory formation after mild COVID-19. TCRdb redid the calling of the 5' RACE reads with MiXCR, one entry per CDR3 protein. The sample lists approximately 350,000 distinct CDR3 sequences; 28% were seen once. The sample consisted of PBMCs or a T cell subset sorted from them (not recorded which). The receptors derive from an adult woman who had mild COVID-19 (a few samples of this study predate the infection). Cell type and time point are not known. CDR3s include the opening cysteine and the closing phenylalanine or tryptophan. The order of the fields is J gene, D gene, clone size, V gene, CDR3 DNA, CDR3 protein. The D gene is left open where the match is weak. Some rows mark clone size as missing; the rest say once, few, many or name a class of expanded clone.

>TRBJ2-2|.|many|TRBV11-1
TGTGCCAGCAGCGCCACCGGGGAGCTGTTTTTT
CASSATGELFF
>TRBJ2-3|.|few|TRBV10-3
TGTGCCATCAGTGCCCCAGACCGCAGCGATACTCAGTATTTT
CAISAPDRSDTQYF
>TRBJ1-4|.|.|TRBV12-3/TRBV12-4
TGTGCCAGCAGCCTCGTCAGGGGAACTAATGAAAAACTGTTTTTT
CASSLVRGTNEKLFF
>TRBJ1-5|.|.|TRBV12-3/TRBV12-4
TGTGCCAGCAGTTTATCCACTAATCAGCCCCAGCATTTT
CASSLSTNQPQHF
>TRBJ1-1|.|.|TRBV10-3
TGTGCCATCGGGGAGCCGGCGAACACTGAAGCTTTCTTT
CAIGEPANTEAFF
>TRBJ2-3|TRBD2|.|TRBV5-6
TGTGCCAGCAGCTTGGTTAGCGGGAGGGCCGGTACGCAGTATTTT
CASSLVSGRAGTQYF
>TRBJ2-3|TRBD2|.|TRBV29-1
TGCAGCGTTGGGGCAGCGGGGGGCACAGATACGCAGTATTTT
CSVGAAGGTDTQYF
>TRBJ2-2|.|.|TRBV29-1
TGCAGCGCCCAGCAGGGAAGGAACACCGGGGAGCTGTTTTTT
CSAQQGRNTGELFF
>TRBJ2-5|TRBD2|.|TRBV20-1
TGCAGTGCTAGACCAGCGGGAGGTCGAGAGACCCAGTACTTC
CSARPAGGRETQYF
>TRBJ2-3|TRBD1|.|TRBV20-1
TGCAGTGCTATTATAGGGACAGCGAGCAGAGATACGCAGTATTTT
CSAIIGTASRDTQYF
>TRBJ2-3|TRBD2|.|TRBV5-1
TGCGCCAGCAGCTGGACTAGCGGGGGTGGGAATACGCAGTATTTT
CASSWTSGGGNTQYF
>TRBJ2-1|.|few|TRBV7-2
TGTGCCAGCAGCTTAGCGGGACAATACAATGAGCAGTTCTTC
CASSLAGQYNEQFF
>TRBJ2-1|.|.|TRBV20-1
TGCAGTGCCCTGGTCTCCTACAATGAGCAGTTCTTC
CSALVSYNEQFF
>TRBJ2-1|TRBD2|.|TRBV9
TGTGCCAGCAGCGTATCTGACGCGGGGGGGCGCAATGAGCAGTTCTTC
CASSVSDAGGRNEQFF
>TRBJ2-3|.|.|TRBV7-3
TGTGCCAGCAGCTTTACCCCCGGAGATACGCAGTATTTT
CASSFTPGDTQYF
>TRBJ2-5|.|few|TRBV5-4
TGTGCCAGCAGCCTAGAGGCCGAAGAGACCCAGTACTTC
CASSLEAEETQYF
>TRBJ2-1|.|.|TRBV6-5
TGTGCCAGCAGTTACTCGAGCCCCTCTCCCCATGAGCAGTTCTTC
CASSYSSPSPHEQFF
>TRBJ2-1|TRBD2|.|TRBV15
TGTGCCACCAGCGATCTAGCGGGAGCCTACAATGAGCAGTTCTTC
CATSDLAGAYNEQFF
>TRBJ1-6|TRBD1|.|TRBV19
TGTGCCAGTAGTACGACAGGGGGCGGTTCACCCCTCCACTTT
CASSTTGGGSPLHF
>TRBJ1-2|TRBD1|few|TRBV7-9
TGTGCCAGCAGCGAGCGCCGGGACAGGGATAACTATGGCTACACCTTC
CASSERRDRDNYGYTF
>TRBJ1-4|TRBD1|.|TRBV20-1
TGCAGTGCATCGGGACAGAATGAAAAACTGTTTTTT
CSASGQNEKLFF
>TRBJ2-2|TRBD2|.|TRBV7-3
TGTGCCAGCAGCCCAATGGGCCTAGCGGTCAACACCGGGGAGTTGTTTTTT
CASSPMGLAVNTGELFF
>TRBJ2-3|TRBD1|few|TRBV5-5
TGTGCCAGCAGTGCAGGGGGTCCCAGCACAGATACGCAGTATTTT
CASSAGGPSTDTQYF
>TRBJ2-7|.|few|TRBV12-3/TRBV12-4
TGTGCCAGCAGCTCCAACCCCCCCCTCAACGAGCAGTACTTC
CASSSNPPLNEQYF
>TRBJ2-1|TRBD2|many|TRBV29-1
TGCAGTGGGACGGGAGGGTCTAGATCCTACAATGAGCAGTTCTTC
CSGTGGSRSYNEQFF
>TRBJ2-5|.|.|TRBV6-6
TGTGCCAGCAGCCAATCGTCGGCCCGGCTCCAAGAGACCCAGTACTTC
CASSQSSARLQETQYF
>TRBJ2-1|.|.|TRBV28
TGTGCCAGCAGACCATCGTGGGGAACTGAGCAGTTCTTC
CASRPSWGTEQFF
>TRBJ2-7|TRBD1|few|TRBV3-1
TGTGCCAGCAGCCAAGATAACAGGGGCGAATTCTACGAGCAGTACTTC
CASSQDNRGEFYEQYF
>TRBJ2-7|.|.|TRBV5-5
TGTGCCAGCAGCACGAGCCCCGGGAACTCCTACGAGCAGTACTTC
CASSTSPGNSYEQYF
>TRBJ2-3|.|few|TRBV27
TGTGCCTATATACTAGATACGCAGTATTTT
CAYILDTQYF
>TRBJ1-1|.|few|TRBV5-6
TGTGCCAGCAGCTCGACCCCGGAGGGGGAAGCTTTCTTT
CASSSTPEGEAFF
>TRBJ1-2|.|.|TRBV24-1
TGTGCCACCAGTGATTTCAGGGCGGGATACTATGGCTACACCTTC
CATSDFRAGYYGYTF
>TRBJ1-1|.|.|TRBV12-3/TRBV12-4
TGTGCCAGCAGTACCCCAGGGGTAGGGAGCACTGAAGCTTTCTTT
CASSTPGVGSTEAFF
>TRBJ1-1|.|.|TRBV5-1
TGCGCCAGCAGCACACAGACAGACATGAACACTGAAGCTTTCTTT
CASSTQTDMNTEAFF
>TRBJ2-7|.|.|TRBV4-3
TGCGCCAGCAGCCAAGATCGCGGGGTCGAGCAGTACTTC
CASSQDRGVEQYF
>TRBJ1-5|.|.|TRBV24-1
TGTGCCACCGCCTCCGGGGTCAATCAGCCCCAGCATTTT
CATASGVNQPQHF
>TRBJ1-2|.|.|TRBV12-3/TRBV12-4
TGTGCCAGCAGTCCCCGCGGGGTGACCTATGGCTACACCTTC
CASSPRGVTYGYTF
>TRBJ2-3|TRBD1|.|TRBV3-1
TGTGCCAGCAGCCCAGGGGGAAGGTGGACAGATACGCAGTATTTT
CASSPGGRWTDTQYF
>TRBJ2-1|.|.|TRBV25-1
TGTGCCAGCCGAACGGACCCGGACCATGAGCAGTTCTTC
CASRTDPDHEQFF
>TRBJ2-2|.|few|TRBV29-1
TGCAGCGTTGCAAAGAGGACCGCTAACACCGGGGAGCTGTTTTTT
CSVAKRTANTGELFF
>TRBJ2-5|.|.|TRBV12-5
TGTGCTAGTGGTTTGGGACAAGGGGGACGTAAGGAGACCCAGTACTTC
CASGLGQGGRKETQYF
>TRBJ1-4|.|.|TRBV6-5
TGTGCCAGCAAAATCACGGGCCGCCGGTGGGAAAAACTGTTTTTT
CASKITGRRWEKLFF
>TRBJ2-5|TRBD2|few|TRBV7-9
TGTGCCAGCAGCCCTATGGGACTAGCGGGAGAGGAGACCCAGTACTTC
CASSPMGLAGEETQYF
>TRBJ2-7|.|.|TRBV7-9
TGTGCCAGCAGCTTAGAACCACAGGGCTACGAGCAGTACTTC
CASSLEPQGYEQYF
>TRBJ2-7|.|.|TRBV11-3
TGTGCCAGCAGCTTCGAGGGTCAGGGCCTCCACGAGCAGTACTTC
CASSFEGQGLHEQYF
>TRBJ1-1|TRBD1|few|TRBV30
TGTGCCTGGAGCAGGACAGGGGGCAGGGCTGAAGCTTTCTTT
CAWSRTGGRAEAFF
>TRBJ2-1|.|.|TRBV27
TGTGCCAGCAGTCCATGGGTGAGGGTTATCGACAATGAGCAGTTCTTC
CASSPWVRVIDNEQFF
>TRBJ2-4|.|many|TRBV5-5
TGTGCCAGCAGCTTGGTGGGACCGGGGGACTCCGGGGCCAAAAACATTCAGTACTTC
CASSLVGPGDSGAKNIQYF
>TRBJ2-5|.|.|TRBV5-1
TGCGCCAGCAGCTATAGGGGCTCAGAAGAGACCCAGTACTTC
CASSYRGSEETQYF
>TRBJ2-5|.|.|TRBV6-2/TRBV6-3
TGTGCCAGCAGTTCCCTCGGGGGCCAGTACTTC
CASSSLGGQYF
>TRBJ2-3|.|many|TRBV18
TGTGCCAGCAGTCCTCGCACAGATACGCAGTATTTT
CASSPRTDTQYF
>TRBJ2-1|.|.|TRBV2
TGTGCCAGCTCCCAGTCTCCGACCTACAATGAGCAGTTCTTC
CASSQSPTYNEQFF
>TRBJ2-5|.|few|TRBV29-1
TGCAGCGTTGAAGGCACGCAAGAGACCCAGTACTTC
CSVEGTQETQYF
>TRBJ2-2|.|.|TRBV5-4
TGTGCCAGCAGCTTGGAATCAGGGGACGCCGGGGAGCTGTTTTTT
CASSLESGDAGELFF